The 28 T cell receptor beta chains below come from one sample, sequenced in a study of CD8+ T cells in alopecia areata. Sequencing templates came from extracted RNA that was reverse transcribed into cDNA. Profiled with immunoSEQ multiplex PCR; TCRdb holds only in-frame clones, not every one. The top ten clones hold more than 6.5% of a sample with 150,000 or so clones, roughly 48% of them seen once. Specimen: CD4+ T cells sorted from blood. Receptors were obtained from a human donor with alopecia areata.

This clone came up a few times. The J gene is TRBJ1-2, the V gene TRBV4-2; D unclear. Deletions cut 1 base from V and 8 bases from J, with 14 bases between. In germline, CDR1 is LGHNA, CDR2 YNFKEQ. This CDR3 contains 14 residues. CDR3 protein: CASSQGAGLRGYTF. The CDR3, as DNA: TGTGCCAGCAGCCAAGGGGCGGGTTTGCGGGGCTACACCTTC.

This rearrangement joins TRBV15 to TRBJ2-7; D possibly matches TRBD1 or TRBD2 (6 bases each). V was cut by 1 base and J by 6 bases, with 16 bases left in between. Germline CDR1 LNHNV, CDR2 YYDKDF (reference sequence). CDR3 length: 15 residues. The CDR3: CATSRVGGRGSEQYF. The CDR3 bases are TGTGCCACCAGCAGAGTTGGGGGGCGCGGGTCCGAGCAGTACTTC. The variable domain in full, with the rest retrieved from reference TRBV15 and TRBJ2-7, is DAMVIQNPRYQVTQFGKPVTLSCSQTLNHNVMYWYQQKSSQAPKLLFHYYDKDFNNEADTPDNFQSRRPNTSFCFLDIRSPGLGDTAMYLCATSRVGGRGSEQYFGPGTRLTVT.

This clone has a handful of counts. The J gene is TRBJ2-5, the V gene TRBV30, with D perhaps matching TRBD1 or TRBD2 (5 bases each). Trimming cost V 2 bases and J 5 bases, with 9 bases left between them. This CDR3 contains 12 residues. CDR1 GTSNPN and CDR2 SVGIG come from the germline V gene (reference sequence). CDR3 nucleotides: TGTGCCTGGAGTCCGGGACCGGAGACCCAGTACTTC. Amino acid sequence: CAWSPGPETQYF.

About this clone: Other DNA sequences from this sample encode an identical CDR3 as well. The V gene is TRBV28, the J gene TRBJ2-3; 8 nucleotides match TRBD1. CDR3 length equals 13 residues. J lost 2 bases, V lost 10 bases, and 5 bases had no gene match. From germline, CDR1 is MDHEN and CDR2 SYDVKM. CDR3 in DNA: TGTGCCAACCGGGACAGGAACACAGATACGCAGTATTTT. It translates to CANRDRNTDTQYF.

This clone was found a few times. V is TRBV29-1 and J is TRBJ2-3, with D tentatively TRBD1 (6 bases). The CDR3 is made up of 13 amino acids. Germline V CDR1 and CDR2: SQVTM, ANQGSEA. The V end lost 4 bases, the J end lost 6 bases, and 14 bases lay between the germline ends. The CDR3 sequence is CSVGLGQRDTQYF. The DNA of the CDR3 is TGCAGCGTTGGGTTAGGACAGAGGGATACGCAGTATTTT.

This clone occurred a few times. The chain combines TRBV29-1 with TRBJ2-2; a weak D match, TRBD2 (6 bases). Trimming pared 7 bases from V and 4 bases from J, leaving 16 bases between. CDR1 and CDR2 from the germline V gene are SQVTM and ANQGSEA. The CDR3 has 14 residues. The CDR3 is CSGGGGGPTGELFF. In DNA form, the CDR3 reads TGCAGCGGGGGCGGAGGAGGGCCCACCGGGGAGCTGTTTTTT.

This clone has just a few counts. The chain employs TRBV7-2 and TRBJ1-1; D is unresolved. The CDR3 contains 13 residues. The V end was cut by 0 bases, the J end by 4 bases, with 6 bases between. Per the germline V gene, CDR1 is SGHTA and CDR2 is FQGNSA. Here the CDR3 DNA reads TGTGCCAGCAGCTTAGCTCCGGGCACTGAAGCTTTCTTT. Its protein product is CASSLAPGTEAFF.

This chain joins TRBV30 and TRBJ2-5, with a tentative D call TRBD1 (6 bases). Germline-derived CDR1 and CDR2 are GTSNPN and SVGIG (reference sequence). V was pared by 0 bases and J by 4 bases, with 6 bases between. The CDR3 is 12 amino acids. As DNA, the CDR3 is TGTGCCTGGAGTGTACAGGGAGAGACCCAGTACTTC. Its translation is CAWSVQGETQYF. Based on the CDR3 plus reference TRBV30 and TRBJ2-5, the full variable domain is SQTIHQWPATLVQPVGSPLSLECTVEGTSNPNLYWYRQAAGRGLQLLFYSVGIGQISSEVPQNLSASRPQDRQFILSSKKLLLSDSGFYLCAWSVQGETQYFGPGTRLLVL.

This clone has just a few counts. The chain links TRBV29-1 to TRBJ1-2; no clear D. Between the trimmed V and J ends, which lost 3 bases and 8 bases, there was a span of 10 bases. The length of the CDR3 is 11 residues. Germline V CDR1 and CDR2: SQVTM, ANQGSEA. The CDR3 protein is CSVEGTEGYTF. The CDR3 nucleotides are TGCAGCGTTGAGGGTACGGAAGGCTACACCTTC.

This clone was seen more than once but under ten times. The V and J genes are TRBV23-1 and TRBJ2-7; no reliable D call. TRBV23-1 is an open reading frame, and its role is uncertain. The CDR3 is 11 amino acids. V was pared by 1 base and J by 6 bases, with 4 bases between. Here the CDR3 reads CASSQLCEQYF. Written as DNA, the CDR3 is TGCGCCAGCAGTCAATTATGCGAGCAGTACTTC.

The chain uses TRBV11-2 and TRBJ1-1; D possibly corresponds to TRBD1 (6 bases). CDR3 size: 13 residues. CDR1 and CDR2 (germline): SGHAT, FQNNGV. Trimming shortened V by 3 bases and J by 5 bases, and 10 bases separated the two germline ends. The CDR3 DNA reads TGTGCCAGCAGCTTTGGCAGGGGAACTGAAGCTTTCTTT. Protein product: CASSFGRGTEAFF.

The J gene is TRBJ1-2, the V gene TRBV19; TRBD1 matches 8 bases. This CDR3 comprises 13 residues. Trimming took 8 bases from V and 4 from J; bases not matched to a gene: 6. Germline V gene data show CDR1 as LNHDA and CDR2 as SQIVND (reference sequence). The CDR3 reads CASSPTGAYGYTF. CDR3 nucleotide sequence: TGTGCCAGTTCGCCGACAGGGGCCTATGGCTACACCTTC.

This chain connects TRBV15 to TRBJ2-1; a possible D gene is TRBD1 (6 bases). V lost 1 base, J lost 3 bases, and 7 bases lay in between. The CDR3 consists of 14 residues. Germline V gene lookup returns CDR1 LNHNV and CDR2 YYDKDF (reference sequence). The CDR3 spells CATSRGTDYNEQFF. The CDR3 nucleotides are TGTGCCACCAGCAGAGGGACAGACTACAATGAGCAGTTCTTC.

The rearrangement links TRBV5-1 to TRBJ2-5; D may be TRBD1 or TRBD2 (6 bases each). From germline, CDR1 is SGHRS and CDR2 YFSETQ. This CDR3 has 12 residues. V gave up 4 bases and J gave up 7 bases, with 11 bases separating them. CDR3 loop: CASSLTGATQYF. Here the CDR3 DNA reads TGCGCCAGCAGCCTTACGGGGGCGACCCAGTACTTC.

The V call is TRBV5-6, the J call TRBJ1-5; a possible D gene is TRBD1 (6 bases). CDR3 length equals 13 residues. The germline gives CDR1 SGHDT, CDR2 YYEEEE. With 3 bases removed from V and 7 bases from J, the gap between germline ends came to 11 bases. CDR3 DNA: TGTGCCAGCAGCTCACAGGGCGGCCAGCCCCAGCATTTT. Its protein is CASSSQGGQPQHF.

The V call is TRBV30, the J call TRBJ1-2; 9 bases are a match to TRBD1. Looked up from germline, CDR1 is GTSNPN and CDR2 is SVGIG (reference sequence). V shed 5 bases and J 1 base; nucleotides not matched to a gene: 2. This CDR3 region has 13 residues. CDR3 coding DNA: TGTGCCTGGGGGACAGGGCGTAACTATGGCTACACCTTC. Protein sequence: CAWGTGRNYGYTF.

The chain uses TRBV29-1 and TRBJ2-7, with 10 bases that match TRBD2. Trimming removed 4 bases from V and 6 bases from J; junction bases left unmatched: 6. The CDR3 is made up of 13 amino acids. CDR1 and CDR2 from the germline V gene are SQVTM and ANQGSEA. DNA of the CDR3: TGCAGCGTTGGTGAGCGGGAGGGCCGCGAGCAGTACTTC. It is translated as CSVGEREGREQYF.

The chain recombines TRBV2 with TRBJ2-1, with a possible D match to TRBD1 (5 bases). CDR3 length: 13 residues. CDR1 is SNHLY, CDR2 FYNNEI, per germline. V was shortened by 7 bases and J by 6 bases, with 13 bases between the two germline ends. For the CDR3, the DNA is TGTGCCAGCAACCAGGGTTTGGGCAATGAGCAGTTCTTC. Translation: CASNQGLGNEQFF.

This clone came up a few times. The chain recombines TRBV7-3 with TRBJ2-1; D is ambiguous. V lost 3 bases and J lost 7, with 4 bases in between. Germline assignment: CDR1 SGHTA and CDR2 FQGTGA. This CDR3 is 11 amino acids long. CDR3 nucleotides: TGTGCCAGCAGCTTCGGGAATGAGCAGTTCTTC. Its protein is CASSFGNEQFF.

The rearrangement joins TRBV4-1 to TRBJ2-5, with D hard to call. Deletions cut 3 bases from V and 4 bases from J, with 12 bases between. Germline-derived CDR1 and CDR2 are MGHRA and YSYEKL. The CDR3 has 14 amino acids. CDR3 sequence reads: CASSQSRVTETQYF. Written as DNA, the CDR3 is TGCGCCAGCAGCCAGTCAAGGGTGACAGAGACCCAGTACTTC.

This clone was observed a handful of times. The V and J genes are TRBV29-1 and TRBJ2-5; D is ambiguous. The V end lost 5 bases, the J end lost 4 bases, and 14 bases lay between the germline ends. The germline gives CDR1 SQVTM, CDR2 ANQGSEA. This CDR3 comprises 13 residues. CDR3 residues: CSVCGRITETQYF. CDR3 in DNA: TGCAGCGTTTGTGGCAGGATAACAGAGACCCAGTACTTC.

V is TRBV7-3 and J is TRBJ2-2; D not resolved. This CDR3 region has 16 residues. Trimming left V 2 bases short and J 2 bases short, with 12 bases between. Germline lookup yields CDR1 SGHTA and CDR2 FQGTGA. DNA for the CDR3: TGTGCCAGCAGCTTAGGATTCCCCCCTAACACCGGGGAGCTGTTTTTT. Its translation is CASSLGFPPNTGELFF.

The gene calls are TRBV4-1 and TRBJ1-4; D might be TRBD1 (5 bases). V lost 6 bases and J 4 bases, leaving 15 bases between the germline ends. CDR1 and CDR2 (germline): MGHRA, YSYEKL. There are 15 residues in the CDR3. CDR3 DNA sequence: TGCGCCAGCAGGGGACGTAGGGAGCGTAATGAAAAACTGTTTTTT. It translates to CASRGRRERNEKLFF.

The V gene is TRBV21-1, the J gene TRBJ2-5; TRBD1 is the table's D call, not checked against the DNA. TRBV21-1 is shown as a pseudogene. The CDR3 runs to 16 residues. CDR3: CASSMWTDRYQETQYF. CDR3 nucleotide sequence: TGTGCCAGCAGCATGTGGACAGACCGGTACCAAGAGACCCAGTACTTC.

This clone was observed a handful of times. J is TRBJ1-4 and V is TRBV15; D possibly corresponds to TRBD1 (5 bases). The CDR3 has 16 residues. Per the germline V gene, CDR1 is LNHNV and CDR2 is YYDKDF (reference sequence). V was shortened by 0 bases and J by 2 bases, with 10 bases between the two germline ends. The CDR3 DNA is TGTGCCACCAGCAGAGATATTGGGACCACTAATGAAAAACTGTTTTTT. As protein: CATSRDIGTTNEKLFF.

In this sample, this clone turned up a few times. The gene calls are TRBV29-1 and TRBJ2-1; 8 bases align to TRBD2. The V gene end was trimmed by 8 bases and the J gene end by 0 bases; junction bases not matched to a gene: 6. Germline values: CDR1 SQVTM, CDR2 ANQGSEA. The CDR3 contains 14 residues. The CDR3 is CSLPTSASYNEQFF. CDR3 nucleotides: TGCAGCTTGCCGACTAGCGCCTCCTACAATGAGCAGTTCTTC.

J is TRBJ2-1 and V is TRBV13, with 9 bases fitting TRBD1. CDR1 and CDR2 from the germline V gene are PRHDT and FYEKMQ (reference sequence). The length of the CDR3 is 15 residues. The ends lost 2 bases at V and 4 bases at J; junction bases unmatched: 3. CDR3 protein: CASSLPGQGYNEQFF. The CDR3 nucleotides read TGTGCCAGCAGCTTACCGGGACAGGGTTACAATGAGCAGTTCTTC.

The chain recombines TRBV25-1 with TRBJ2-4; TRBD1 is a possible D gene (7 bases). Trimming removed 10 bases from V and 0 bases from J, with 10 bases in between. Per the germline V gene, CDR1 is MGHDK and CDR2 is SYGVNS. The CDR3 contains 13 residues. CDR3 residues: CATGGTAKNIQYF. Here the CDR3 DNA reads TGTGCCACAGGGGGGACAGCCAAAAACATTCAGTACTTC.